A single sample gave rise to the 11 T cell receptor delta chains below, sequenced in a study of gamma-delta chains in newborns, infants, children. TCRdb re-processed the reads via CATT. Among under 8,500 delta-chain clones listed, about 0.66% were seen once. Sequencing input: blood. The source is a child who was a newborn, infant or young child, either healthy, febrile or measles-vaccinated (not recorded which).

To note about this clone: This clone may be a read error of a much larger clone one base away. Other nucleotide sequences in the sample specify the same CDR3. V gene TRDV1 combines with J gene TRDJ1; D is uncertain. V dropped 3 bases and J dropped 0 bases, with 8 bases sitting between them. This CDR3 region has 14 residues. The germline CDR1 and CDR2 sequences are TSWWSYY and QGS. This CDR3 reads CALGDSTDTDKLIF. The CDR3 DNA follows: TGTGCTCTTGGGGATAGTACCGACACCGATAAACTCATCTTT.

With respect to this clone: TCRdb records a much larger clone's protein for this DNA, with a difference at residue 10 that likely arises from a read error; the protein given is the translation of the DNA. The chain has TRDV2 and TRDJ1, with 7 bases identical to TRDD3. V dropped 0 bases and J dropped 0; count of bases not matched to a gene: 12. The V gene's germline CDR1 is GEAIGNYY and CDR2 EKD. CDR3 length equals 18 residues. CDR3 DNA sequence: TGTGCCTGTGACACCCTAGGGACTGGGGTAAAGTACACCGATAAACTCATCTTT. It encodes CACDTLGTGVKYTDKLIF.

About this clone itself: The protein in TCRdb stems from a much larger clone and differs at residue 7 from this DNA's translation, likely a read error; here the protein is translated from the DNA. Other DNA variants within this sample encode the same CDR3. This chain joins TRDV2 and TRDJ3; 7 nucleotides line up with TRDD3. This CDR3 comprises 16 residues. Trimming took 3 bases from V and 1 from J; bases not matched to a gene: 2. CDR1 and CDR2 (germline): GEAIGNYY, EKD. This chain's CDR3 is CACDWGTSWDTRQMFF. The CDR3 nucleotides are TGTGCCTGTGACTGGGGGACATCCTGGGACACCCGACAGATGTTTTTC.

This clone was picked up a small number of times. The protein recorded in TCRdb matches a much larger clone and deviates from this DNA's translation at residue 11, suggesting a read error; the protein here is obtained by translating the DNA. The rearrangement links TRDV2 to TRDJ3; 9 nucleotides align to TRDD3. The CDR3 consists of 18 residues. Germline CDR1 reads GEAIGNYY; CDR2 reads EKD. In nucleotides, the CDR3 is TGTGCCTGTGACACCGGGGGATACAGGTCCCGGGACACTCGACAGATGTTTTTC. It translates to CACDTGGYRSRDTRQMFF.

Comments on this clone: The protein TCRdb gives is from a much larger clone and does not agree with this DNA's translation at residue 12, likely a read error; the protein shown here comes from the DNA. The rearrangement joins TRDV2 to TRDJ3; unclear D gene. Germline lookup yields CDR1 GEAIGNYY and CDR2 EKD. The length of the CDR3 is 14 residues. The DNA for the CDR3 is TGTGCCTGTGATACGGTGTGGGACACCCGACAGGTGTTTTTC. Its protein is CACDTVWDTRQVFF.

The sample holds a few counts of this clone. The TCRdb record carries a much larger clone's protein, which differs from this DNA's translation at residue 14; a read error is the likely cause, and the protein listed here is the DNA translation. The rearrangement joins TRDV2 to TRDJ3, with 13 bases identical to TRDD3. The CDR3 totals 19 residues. Germline CDR1 is GEAIGNYY and CDR2 is EKD. The CDR3 nucleotides are TGTGCCTGTGACACGGTACTGGGGGATACGACCTGGGACGCCCGACAGATGTTTTTC. Encoded protein: CACDTVLGDTTWDARQMFF.

As for this clone: It is likely a read error: a sequence one base away is far more abundant. At the DNA level, this CDR3 is encoded by other sequences in the same sample as well. The chain combines TRDV2 with TRDJ2, with 11 bases identical to TRDD3. The CDR3 loop spans 17 amino acids. V dropped 1 base and J dropped 3; count of bases not matched to a gene: 6. Germline-derived CDR1 and CDR2 are GEAIGNYY and EKD. DNA of the CDR3: TGTGCCTGTGACACGCTGGGGGATACTTCCCTGACAGCACAACTCTTCTTT. As protein: CACDTLGDTSLTAQLFF.

This clone has only a few counts. Only one base separates this from a far larger clonotype, so it likely reflects a read error. Other DNA sequences from this sample encode an identical CDR3 as well. The chain carries TRDV2 and TRDJ3, with 10 bases matching TRDD3. In germline, CDR1 is GEAIGNYY, CDR2 EKD. J was trimmed by 0 bases and V by 0 bases; bases with no gene match: 7. The CDR3 has 20 residues. DNA of the CDR3: TGTGCCTGTGACACCGTTTGGGGGATACTTAGCTCCTGGGACACCCGACAGATGTTTTTC. Its protein product is CACDTVWGILSSWDTRQMFF.

This clone showed up just a few times. The translation of this DNA and the TCRdb protein of a much larger clone differ at residue 10, probably owing to a read error; the protein shown here is translated from the DNA. The V gene is TRDV2, the J gene TRDJ3; 10 bases are shared with TRDD3. Germline trimming cut 0 bases from V and 0 bases from J; bases unmatched to any gene: 10. The CDR3 sequence is 21 residues long. Per germline, CDR1 GEAIGNYY and CDR2 EKD. The CDR3 protein is CACDTATGGCPSSWDTRQMFF. The CDR3 DNA reads TGTGCCTGTGACACCGCTACTGGGGGATGCCCAAGCTCCTGGGACACCCGACAGATGTTTTTC.

With regard to this clone: A far larger clone is a single base away, which makes a read error likely. This sample also contains other DNA sequences that code for the same CDR3. CDR3 in DNA: TGTGCCTGCGACACTTACTGGGGGCCTCACACCGATAAACTCATCTTT. This gives the protein CACDTYWGPHTDKLIF. The chain couples TRDV2 to TRDJ1, with 8 bases that match TRDD3. The CDR3 is 16 residues long. Per germline, CDR1 GEAIGNYY and CDR2 EKD.

This clone showed up many times. A read error may explain this, as a much larger clone is one base away. The J gene is TRDJ3, the V gene TRDV2; D unclear. Germline CDR1 is GEAIGNYY and CDR2 is EKD. Trimming took 0 bases from V and 0 from J, leaving 14 bases between them. This CDR3 is 19 amino acids long. CDR3 loop: CACDTVRGIISWDTRQMFF. CDR3 sequence (DNA): TGTGCCTGTGACACCGTGAGGGGTATCATCTCCTGGGACACCCGACAGATGTTTTTC.